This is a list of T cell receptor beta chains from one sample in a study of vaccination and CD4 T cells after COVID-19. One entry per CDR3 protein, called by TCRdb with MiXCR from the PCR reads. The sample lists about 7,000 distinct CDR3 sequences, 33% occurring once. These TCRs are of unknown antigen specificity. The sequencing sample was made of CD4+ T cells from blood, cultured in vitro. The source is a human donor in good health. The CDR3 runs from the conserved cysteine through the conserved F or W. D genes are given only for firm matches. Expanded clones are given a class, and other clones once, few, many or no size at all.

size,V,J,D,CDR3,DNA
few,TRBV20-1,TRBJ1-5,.,CSARRLGQPQHF,TGCAGTGCTAGGCGGTTGGGACAGCCCCAGCATTTT
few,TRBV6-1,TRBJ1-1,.,CASRPFPLNTEAFF,TGTGCCAGCAGACCGTTCCCTTTGAACACTGAAGCTTTCTTT
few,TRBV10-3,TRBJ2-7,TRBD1,CAISASQGVSYEQYF,TGTGCCATCAGTGCTTCTCAGGGGGTCTCCTACGAGCAGTACTTC
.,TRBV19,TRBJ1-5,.,CASSTFGGISSNQPQHF,TGTGCCAGTAGTACGTTTGGAGGGATTTCTAGCAATCAGCCCCAGCATTTT
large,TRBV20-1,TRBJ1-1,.,CSASTMNTEAFF,TGCAGTGCATCCACAATGAACACTGAAGCTTTCTTT
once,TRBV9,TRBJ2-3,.,CASSVGLSGDTQYF,TGTGCCAGCAGCGTTGGGTTATCGGGAGATACGCAGTATTTT
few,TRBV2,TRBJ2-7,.,CASSDGEGVNEQYF,TGTGCCAGCAGTGACGGGGAAGGGGTAAACGAGCAGTACTTC
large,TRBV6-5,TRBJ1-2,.,CASSYDRAPYGYTF,TGTGCCAGCAGTTACGACAGAGCTCCATATGGCTACACCTTC
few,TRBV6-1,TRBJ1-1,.,CASGKGGIPEAFF,TGTGCCAGCGGAAAGGGAGGCATCCCTGAAGCTTTCTTT
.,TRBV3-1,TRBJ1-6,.,CASSQEPSPLHF,TGTGCCAGCAGCCAAGAGCCCTCACCCCTCCACTTT
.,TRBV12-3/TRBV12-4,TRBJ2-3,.,CASSPLGKTQYF,TGTGCCAGCAGCCCCTTGGGGAAAACGCAGTATTTT
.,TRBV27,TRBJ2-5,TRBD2,CASSRGGYETQCF,TGTGCCAGCAGTCGCGGGGGATATGAGACCCAGTGCTTC
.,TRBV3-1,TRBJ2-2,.,CASSQPISRHTGELFF,TGTGCCAGCAGCCAACCAATTAGTAGACACACCGGGGAGCTGTTTTTT
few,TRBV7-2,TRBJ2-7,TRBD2,CASSRSGGYSSSYEQYF,TGTGCCAGCAGCCGTAGCGGGGGGTACTCTTCTTCGTACGAGCAGTACTTC